The clone carrying this TCR beta chain was counted between two and nine times. Sequencing libraries for TCR beta were prepared with iRepertoire HTBI primers and Arm-PCR of CDR3 regions. Each CDR3 protein gets one entry after TCRdb re-called the multiplex PCR reads with MiXCR. The data hold 350,000 to 450,000 distinct CDR3 sequences, with approximately 15% observed a single time. Specified time point: newly diagnosed GD, antithyroid drugs for less than 3 months. TCR sequences were obtained from RNA taken from PBMCs. This sample was taken from a study of regulatory T cells in long-lasting Graves disease. The V and J ends lost 0 bases and 2 bases respectively, with 17 bases between them. The germline V gene has CDR1 MNHEY and CDR2 SVGAGI. CDR3 length equals 17 residues. The same sample was also studied in work on T cells in Graves' hyperthyroidism and ophthalmopathy.

The TCR originated in a woman in her thirties or forties with Graves disease. Sequenced here: peripheral blood mononuclear cells (PBMCs), sampled at new diagnosis, from a patient treated with antithyroid drugs. V is TRBV6-5 and J is TRBJ2-7; either TRBD1 or TRBD2 may supply D (5 bases each). CDR3: CASSYSEWRTSTYEQYF. For the CDR3, the DNA is TGTGCCAGCAGTTACTCAGAATGGAGGACATCAACCTACGAGCAGTACTTC.